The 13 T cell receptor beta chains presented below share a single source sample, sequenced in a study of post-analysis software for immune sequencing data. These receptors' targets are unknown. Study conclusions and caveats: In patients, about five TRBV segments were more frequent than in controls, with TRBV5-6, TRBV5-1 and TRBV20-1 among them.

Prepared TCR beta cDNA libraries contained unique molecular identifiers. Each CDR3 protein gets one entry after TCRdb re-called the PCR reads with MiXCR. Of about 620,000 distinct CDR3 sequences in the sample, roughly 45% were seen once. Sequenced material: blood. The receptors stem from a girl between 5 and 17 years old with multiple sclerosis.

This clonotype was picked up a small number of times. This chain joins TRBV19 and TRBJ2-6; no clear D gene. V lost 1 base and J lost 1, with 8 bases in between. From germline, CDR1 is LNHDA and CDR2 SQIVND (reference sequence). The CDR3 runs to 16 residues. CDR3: CASSIGYRSGANVLTF. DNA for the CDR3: TGTGCCAGTAGTATAGGATACAGATCTGGGGCCAACGTCCTGACTTTC.

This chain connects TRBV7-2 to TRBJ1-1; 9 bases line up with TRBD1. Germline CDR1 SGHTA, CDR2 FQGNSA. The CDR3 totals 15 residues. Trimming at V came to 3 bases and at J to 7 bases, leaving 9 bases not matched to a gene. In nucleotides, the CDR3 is TGTGCCAGCAGCTTGAGAGGACAGGGGAAGGATGAAGCTTTCTTT. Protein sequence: CASSLRGQGKDEAFF.

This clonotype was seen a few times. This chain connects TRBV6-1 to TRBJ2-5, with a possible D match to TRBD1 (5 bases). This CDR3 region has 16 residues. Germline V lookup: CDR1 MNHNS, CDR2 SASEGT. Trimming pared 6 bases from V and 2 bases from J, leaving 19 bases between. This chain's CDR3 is CASSFGQGTVQETQYF. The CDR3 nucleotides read TGTGCCAGCAGCTTCGGGCAGGGAACTGTTCAAGAGACCCAGTACTTC.

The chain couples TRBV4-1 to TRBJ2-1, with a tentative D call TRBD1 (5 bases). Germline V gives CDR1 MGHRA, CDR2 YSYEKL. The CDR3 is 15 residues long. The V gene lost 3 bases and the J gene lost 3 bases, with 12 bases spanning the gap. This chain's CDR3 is CASSQGQGIYNEQFF. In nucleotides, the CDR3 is TGCGCCAGCAGCCAGGGGCAGGGCATCTACAATGAGCAGTTCTTC.

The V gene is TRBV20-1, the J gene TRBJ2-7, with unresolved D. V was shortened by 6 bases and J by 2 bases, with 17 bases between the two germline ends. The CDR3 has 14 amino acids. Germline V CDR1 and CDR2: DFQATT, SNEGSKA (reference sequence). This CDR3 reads CSARYYWGTYEQYF. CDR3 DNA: TGCAGTGCCAGATACTACTGGGGAACCTACGAGCAGTACTTC.

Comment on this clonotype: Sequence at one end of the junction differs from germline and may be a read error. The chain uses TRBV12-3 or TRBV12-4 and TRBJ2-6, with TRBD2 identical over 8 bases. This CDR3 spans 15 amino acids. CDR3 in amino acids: CTSSRSGTGANVLTF. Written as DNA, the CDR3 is TGTACCAGCAGCCGTAGCGGGACTGGGGCCAACGTCCTGACTTTC.

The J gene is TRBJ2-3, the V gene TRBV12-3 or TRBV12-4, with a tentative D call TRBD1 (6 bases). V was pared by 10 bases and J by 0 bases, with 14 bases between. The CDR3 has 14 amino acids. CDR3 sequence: CATRRDRSTDTQYF. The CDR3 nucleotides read TGTGCCACCAGGAGAGACAGGAGCACAGATACGCAGTATTTT.

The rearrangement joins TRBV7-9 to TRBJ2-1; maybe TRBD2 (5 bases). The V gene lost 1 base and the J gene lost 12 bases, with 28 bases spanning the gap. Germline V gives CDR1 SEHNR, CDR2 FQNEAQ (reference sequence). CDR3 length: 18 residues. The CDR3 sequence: CASSLGSSGWAAGNWQFF. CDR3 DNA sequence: TGTGCCAGCAGCTTAGGATCTTCCGGGTGGGCCGCCGGGAACTGGCAGTTCTTC.

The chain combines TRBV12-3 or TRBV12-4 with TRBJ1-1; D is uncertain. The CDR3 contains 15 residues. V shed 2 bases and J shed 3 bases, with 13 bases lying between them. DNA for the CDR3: TGTGCCAGCAGTTTAAGGGCCGGGATCGACACTGAAGCTTTCTTT. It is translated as CASSLRAGIDTEAFF.

The CDR3 protein is CASSSNPMGGQYF. CDR3 sequence (DNA): TGCGCCAGCAGCTCTAATCCCATGGGCGGGCAGTACTTC. The chain uses TRBV4-1 and TRBJ2-7; D is uncertain. Trimming stripped 5 bases from V and 9 bases from J, with 17 bases between. The CDR3 has 13 amino acids. CDR1 is MGHRA and CDR2 is YSYEKL in the germline V gene.

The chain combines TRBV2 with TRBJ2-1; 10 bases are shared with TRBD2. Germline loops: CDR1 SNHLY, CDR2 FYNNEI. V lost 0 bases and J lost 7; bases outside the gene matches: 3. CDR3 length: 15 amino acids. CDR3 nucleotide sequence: TGTGCCAGCAGTGAAGCGGGACTAGCGTCAAATGAGCAGTTCTTC. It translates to CASSEAGLASNEQFF.

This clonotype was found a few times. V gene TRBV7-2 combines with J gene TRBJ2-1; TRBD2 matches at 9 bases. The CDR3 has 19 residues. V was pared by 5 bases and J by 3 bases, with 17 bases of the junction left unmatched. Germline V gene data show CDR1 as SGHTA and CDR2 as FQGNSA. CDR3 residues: CASSPPPRLAGKDYNEQFF. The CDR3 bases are TGTGCCAGCAGCCCCCCTCCAAGGCTAGCGGGAAAAGACTACAATGAGCAGTTCTTC.

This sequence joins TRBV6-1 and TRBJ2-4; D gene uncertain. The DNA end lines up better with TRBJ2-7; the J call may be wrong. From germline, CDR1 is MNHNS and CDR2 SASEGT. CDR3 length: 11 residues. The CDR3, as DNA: TGTGCCAGCTGTAGCCGGTACGAGCAGTACTTC. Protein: CASCSRYEQYF.